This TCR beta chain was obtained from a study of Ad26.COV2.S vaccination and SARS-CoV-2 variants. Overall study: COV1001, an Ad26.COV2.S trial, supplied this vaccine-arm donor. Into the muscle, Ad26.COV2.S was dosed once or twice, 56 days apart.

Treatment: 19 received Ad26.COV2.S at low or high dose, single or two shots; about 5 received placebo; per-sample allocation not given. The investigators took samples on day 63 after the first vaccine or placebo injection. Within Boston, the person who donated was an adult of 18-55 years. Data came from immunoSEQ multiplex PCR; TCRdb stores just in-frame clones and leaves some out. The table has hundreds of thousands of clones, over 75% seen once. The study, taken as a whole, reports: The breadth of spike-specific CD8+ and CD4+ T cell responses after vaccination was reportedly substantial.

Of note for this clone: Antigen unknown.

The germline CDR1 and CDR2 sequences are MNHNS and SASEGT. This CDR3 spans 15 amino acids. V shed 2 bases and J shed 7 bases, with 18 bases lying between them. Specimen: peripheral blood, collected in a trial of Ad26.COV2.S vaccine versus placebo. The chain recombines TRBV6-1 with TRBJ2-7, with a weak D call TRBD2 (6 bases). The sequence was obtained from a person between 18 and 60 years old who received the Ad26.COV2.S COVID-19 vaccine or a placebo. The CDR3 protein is CASSEIVGGVGEQYF. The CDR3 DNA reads TGTGCCAGCAGTGAAATCGTAGGCGGGGTTGGAGAGCAGTACTTC.